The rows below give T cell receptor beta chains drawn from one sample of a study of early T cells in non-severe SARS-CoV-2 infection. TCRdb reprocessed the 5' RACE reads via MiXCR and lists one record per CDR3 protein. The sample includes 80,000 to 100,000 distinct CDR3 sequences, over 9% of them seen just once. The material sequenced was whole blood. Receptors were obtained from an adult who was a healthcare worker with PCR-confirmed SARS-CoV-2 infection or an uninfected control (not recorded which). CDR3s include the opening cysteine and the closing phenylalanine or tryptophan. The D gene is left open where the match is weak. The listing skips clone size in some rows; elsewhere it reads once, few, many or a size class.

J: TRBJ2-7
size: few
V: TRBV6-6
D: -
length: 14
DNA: TGTGCCAGCGGCGTCCGGGGGAAGTCCTACGAGCAGTACTTC
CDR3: CASGVRGKSYEQYF

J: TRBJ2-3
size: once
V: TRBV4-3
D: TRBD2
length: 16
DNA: TGCGCCAGCAGCCAAGCCTCGACTAGCGGCACAGATACGCAGTATTTT
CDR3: CASSQASTSGTDTQYF

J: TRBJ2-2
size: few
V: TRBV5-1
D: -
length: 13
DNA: TGCGCCAGCAGCCGAATGAACACCGGGGAGCTGTTTTTT
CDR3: CASSRMNTGELFF

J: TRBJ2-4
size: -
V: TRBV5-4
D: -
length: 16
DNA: TGTGCCAGCAGCTTGTTTGGGGGTACGGCCAAAAACATTCAGTACTTC
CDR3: CASSLFGGTAKNIQYF

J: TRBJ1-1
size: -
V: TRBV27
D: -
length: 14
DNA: TGTGCCAGCAGCCGCAATGGCGGAGATACTGAAGCTTTCTTT
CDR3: CASSRNGGDTEAFF

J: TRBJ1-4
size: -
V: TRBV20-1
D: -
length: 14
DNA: TGCAGTGCTAGAGGGGATGCAACTAATGAAAAACTGTTTTTT
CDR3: CSARGDATNEKLFF

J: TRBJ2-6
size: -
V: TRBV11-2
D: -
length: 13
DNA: TGTGCCAGTGAGAGCTCTGGGGCCAACGTCCTGACTTTC
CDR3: CASESSGANVLTF

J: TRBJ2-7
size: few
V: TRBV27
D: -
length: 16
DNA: TGTGCCAGCAGTCCTACCCCATGGCCCAGCTCCTACGAGCAGTACTTC
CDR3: CASSPTPWPSSYEQYF

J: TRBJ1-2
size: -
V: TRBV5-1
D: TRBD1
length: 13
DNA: TGCGCCAGCAGCTTGTACAGGGGAGGTGGCTACACCTTC
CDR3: CASSLYRGGGYTF

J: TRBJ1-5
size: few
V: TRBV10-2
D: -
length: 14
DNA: TGCGCCAGCAGTGAGACGACAAGCAATCAGCCCCAGCATTTT
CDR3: CASSETTSNQPQHF

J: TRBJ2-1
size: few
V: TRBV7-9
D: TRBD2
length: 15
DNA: TGTGCCAGCAGCGGTTCCAGCGGGAGAGCGAGTGAGCAGTTCTTC
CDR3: CASSGSSGRASEQFF

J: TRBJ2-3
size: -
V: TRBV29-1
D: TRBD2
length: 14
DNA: TGCAGCGTTGAGGGGACTACTGGCACAGATACGCAGTATTTT
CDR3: CSVEGTTGTDTQYF

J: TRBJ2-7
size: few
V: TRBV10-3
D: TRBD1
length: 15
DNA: TGTGCCATCAGAAAAGACAGGGGGCTTGAAAACGAGCAGTACTTC
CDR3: CAIRKDRGLENEQYF

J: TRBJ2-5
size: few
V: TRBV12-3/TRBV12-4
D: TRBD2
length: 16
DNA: TGTGCCAGCAGTTTTGGAACGGGAGGGGGGCAGGAGACCCAGTACTTC
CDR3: CASSFGTGGGQETQYF

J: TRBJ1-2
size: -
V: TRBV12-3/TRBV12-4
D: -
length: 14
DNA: TGTGCCAGCAGTTTGGGCACGATCGCCTACGGCTACACCTTC
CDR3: CASSLGTIAYGYTF

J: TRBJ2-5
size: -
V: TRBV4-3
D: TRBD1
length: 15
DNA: TGCGCCAGCAGCCAAGATCCTACAGGGGGAGAGACCCAGTACTTC
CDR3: CASSQDPTGGETQYF

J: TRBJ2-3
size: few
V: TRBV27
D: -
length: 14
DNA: TGTGCCAGCGGGAGCAGAGGGGGGACAGATACGCAGTATTTT
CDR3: CASGSRGGTDTQYF

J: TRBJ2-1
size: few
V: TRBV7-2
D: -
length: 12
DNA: TGTGCCAGCAGCTTAGTAGGGATTGAGCAGTTCTTC
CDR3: CASSLVGIEQFF

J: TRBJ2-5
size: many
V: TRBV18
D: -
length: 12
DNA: TGTGCCAGCTCCACTTCCCGGGAGACCCAGTACTTC
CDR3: CASSTSRETQYF

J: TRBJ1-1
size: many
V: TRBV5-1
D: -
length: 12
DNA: TGCGCCAGCAGCTTGTTGATCTGGAAAGCTTTCTTT
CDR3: CASSLLIWKAFF

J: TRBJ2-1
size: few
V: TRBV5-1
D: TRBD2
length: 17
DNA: TGCGCCAGCAGCTTGGTGGCCGCTAGCGGGACTTACAATGAGCAGTTCTTC
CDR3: CASSLVAASGTYNEQFF

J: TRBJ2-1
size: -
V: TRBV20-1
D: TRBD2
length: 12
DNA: TGCAGTGCTAGAGACCCGGGAGGGCATCAGTTCTTC
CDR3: CSARDPGGHQFF

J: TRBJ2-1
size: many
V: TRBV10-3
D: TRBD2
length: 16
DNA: TGTGCCATCAGCCCCCGGACTAGCGGGAGCCACAATGAGCAGTTCTTC
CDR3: CAISPRTSGSHNEQFF

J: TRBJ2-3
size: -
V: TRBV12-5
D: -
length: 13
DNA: TGTGCTAGTGTTTTTTCGGACACGGATACGCAGTATTTT
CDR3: CASVFSDTDTQYF

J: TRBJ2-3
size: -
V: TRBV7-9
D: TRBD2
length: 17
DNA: TGTGCCAGCAGCTTAGCGTCTAGCGGGGGGCCCACAGATACGCAGTATTTT
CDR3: CASSLASSGGPTDTQYF

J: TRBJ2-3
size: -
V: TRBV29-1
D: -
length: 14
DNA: TGCAGCGCCGCGGGACTCCTAGGGACAGATACGCAGTATTTT
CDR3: CSAAGLLGTDTQYF

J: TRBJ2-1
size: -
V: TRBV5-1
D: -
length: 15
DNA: TGCGCCAGCAGCCCTCCACTAGCCGATTACAATGAGCAGTTCTTC
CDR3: CASSPPLADYNEQFF

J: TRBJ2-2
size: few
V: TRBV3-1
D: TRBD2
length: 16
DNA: TGTGCCAGCAGCCACGGACTAGCGGGAGATACCGGGGAGCTGTTTTTT
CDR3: CASSHGLAGDTGELFF

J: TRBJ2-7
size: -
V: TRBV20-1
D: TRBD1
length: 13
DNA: TGCAGTGCTTCCCGGGACAGGGACTACGAGCAGTACTTC
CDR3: CSASRDRDYEQYF

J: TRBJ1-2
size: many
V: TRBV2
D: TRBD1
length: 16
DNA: TGTGCCAGCAGTGACCTTGGGTCAGGGGGCTACTATGGCTACACCTTC
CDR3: CASSDLGSGGYYGYTF

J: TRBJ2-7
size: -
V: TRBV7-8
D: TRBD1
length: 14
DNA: TGTGCCAGCAGCTTGGGACAGGGGGCATACGAGCAGTACTTC
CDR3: CASSLGQGAYEQYF

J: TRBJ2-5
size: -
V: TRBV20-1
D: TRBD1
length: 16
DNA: TGCAGTGCTATTCCGAACAGGGGGGCGGGCGGATGGACCCAGTACTTC
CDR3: CSAIPNRGAGGWTQYF

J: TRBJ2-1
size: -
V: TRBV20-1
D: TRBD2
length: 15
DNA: TGCAGTGCTGCCCGGGGGGACTGGCCCAGGAATGAGCAGTTCTTC
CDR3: CSAARGDWPRNEQFF

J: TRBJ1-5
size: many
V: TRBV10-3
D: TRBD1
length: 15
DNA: TGTGCCATCAGCCCGGACAGGGCGCAGGGTCAGCCCCAGCATTTT
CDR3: CAISPDRAQGQPQHF

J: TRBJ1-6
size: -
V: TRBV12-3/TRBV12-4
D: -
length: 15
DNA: TGTGCCAGCAGTCCCGCCGGCTCCTATAATTCACCCCTCCACTTT
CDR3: CASSPAGSYNSPLHF

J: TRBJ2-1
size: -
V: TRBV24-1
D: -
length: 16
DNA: TGTGCCACCAGTGGGTTGGGATTTAAAAACTACAATGAGCAGTTCTTC
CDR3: CATSGLGFKNYNEQFF

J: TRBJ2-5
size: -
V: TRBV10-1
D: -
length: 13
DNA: TGCGCCAGCAGTGATCGGGGAGGAGAGACCCAGTACTTC
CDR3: CASSDRGGETQYF

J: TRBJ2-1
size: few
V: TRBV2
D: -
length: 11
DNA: TGTGCCAGCGAGTTTTACAATGAGCAGTTCTTC
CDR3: CASEFYNEQFF

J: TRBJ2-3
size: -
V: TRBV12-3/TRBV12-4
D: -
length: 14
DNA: TGTGCCAGCAGTTTGGGGCTAATCACAGATACGCAGTATTTT
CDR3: CASSLGLITDTQYF

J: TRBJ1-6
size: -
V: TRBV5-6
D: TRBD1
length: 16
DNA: TGTGCCAGCAGCTTGGCCGCCAGGGGGTCCGATTCACCCCTCCACTTT
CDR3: CASSLAARGSDSPLHF

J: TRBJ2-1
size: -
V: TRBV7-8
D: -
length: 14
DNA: TGTGCCAGCGTTCCAAAACGGAGTTCCGATGAGCAGTTCTTC
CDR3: CASVPKRSSDEQFF

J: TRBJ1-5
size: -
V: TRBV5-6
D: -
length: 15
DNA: TGTGCCAGCAGCTTGGCCGCGCGGGTCGGTCAGCCCCAGCATTTT
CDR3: CASSLAARVGQPQHF